A selection of T cell receptor beta chains follows, all from one sample in a study of regulatory T cells in long-lasting Graves disease. TCRdb re-analysed the multiplex PCR reads in MiXCR, keeping a single row per CDR3 protein. The table has some 500,000 distinct CDR3 sequences, approximately 16% seen once. These data also formed part of another study, on T cells in Graves' hyperthyroidism and ophthalmopathy.

Sequenced material: peripheral blood mononuclear cells (PBMCs), taken at new diagnosis, from a patient treated with antithyroid drugs. The receptors stem from a woman aged 40-65 years with Graves disease. The CDR3 runs from the conserved cysteine through the conserved F or W. Fields, in order: D gene, J gene, V gene, clone size, CDR3 protein, CDR3 DNA. A D gene is named only where the DNA matches it firmly. Clone size is given for some rows only: seen once, a few or many times, or a class if the clone is expanded.

d_call: .; j_call: TRBJ1-6; v_call: TRBV4-1; clone_size: .; cdr3_aa: CASSQDSGTRSYNSPLHF; cdr3_nt: TGCGCCAGCAGCCAAGATTCGGGCACCCGCTCCTATAATTCACCCCTCCACTTT
d_call: TRBD1; j_call: TRBJ1-1; v_call: TRBV11-2; clone_size: many; cdr3_aa: CASSFTGQGARGTEAFF; cdr3_nt: TGTGCCAGCAGCTTTACAGGACAGGGGGCGCGGGGGACTGAAGCTTTCTTT
d_call: .; j_call: TRBJ1-1; v_call: TRBV3-1; clone_size: .; cdr3_aa: CASTGGGARATEAFF; cdr3_nt: TGTGCCAGCACCGGGGGGGGCGCGAGGGCCACTGAAGCTTTCTTT
d_call: TRBD1; j_call: TRBJ1-2; v_call: TRBV5-5; clone_size: few; cdr3_aa: CASSISVPGQGIHYGYTF; cdr3_nt: TGTGCCAGCAGCATAAGTGTCCCGGGACAGGGGATCCACTATGGCTACACCTTC
d_call: .; j_call: TRBJ2-7; v_call: TRBV3-1; clone_size: many; cdr3_aa: CASSQDLSTRREQYF; cdr3_nt: TGTGCCAGCAGCCAAGATTTATCCACTCGACGCGAGCAGTACTTC
d_call: .; j_call: TRBJ2-2; v_call: TRBV5-1; clone_size: many; cdr3_aa: CASSLAGQVATGELFF; cdr3_nt: TGCGCCAGCAGCTTGGCTGGGCAGGTTGCCACCGGGGAGCTGTTTTTT
d_call: .; j_call: TRBJ2-1; v_call: TRBV12-3/TRBV12-4; clone_size: many; cdr3_aa: CASRLSSYNEQFF; cdr3_nt: TGTGCCAGCAGGCTTAGCTCCTACAATGAGCAGTTCTTC
d_call: .; j_call: TRBJ1-1; v_call: TRBV19; clone_size: .; cdr3_aa: CASAGVLNTEAFF; cdr3_nt: TGTGCCAGTGCAGGAGTTTTAAACACTGAAGCTTTCTTT
d_call: TRBD2; j_call: TRBJ2-3; v_call: TRBV20-1; clone_size: .; cdr3_aa: CSASPGLAGAYF; cdr3_nt: TGCAGTGCCTCCCCGGGACTAGCGGGCGCGTATTTT
d_call: .; j_call: TRBJ2-7; v_call: TRBV6-2/TRBV6-3; clone_size: many; cdr3_aa: CASSYVPILYEQYF; cdr3_nt: TGTGCCAGCAGTTACGTACCGATACTCTACGAGCAGTACTTC
d_call: .; j_call: TRBJ1-1; v_call: TRBV6-1; clone_size: .; cdr3_aa: CATHGSGNTEAFF; cdr3_nt: TGTGCCACTCATGGTTCGGGTAACACTGAAGCTTTCTTT
d_call: .; j_call: TRBJ2-1; v_call: TRBV6-2/TRBV6-3; clone_size: .; cdr3_aa: CASSYRDINNEQFF; cdr3_nt: TGTGCCAGCAGTTACCGGGACATAAACAATGAGCAGTTCTTC
d_call: .; j_call: TRBJ2-3; v_call: TRBV20-1; clone_size: .; cdr3_aa: CSATGRDTYSGDTQYF; cdr3_nt: TGCAGTGCAACCGGGCGGGACACCTACTCAGGAGATACGCAGTATTTT
d_call: .; j_call: TRBJ2-5; v_call: TRBV6-2/TRBV6-3; clone_size: many; cdr3_aa: CASSYSTGIRGETQYF; cdr3_nt: TGTGCCAGCAGTTACTCGACGGGGATCAGGGGAGAGACCCAGTACTTC
d_call: .; j_call: TRBJ1-2; v_call: TRBV2; clone_size: many; cdr3_aa: CASSEQGLGGYTF; cdr3_nt: TGTGCCAGCAGTGAACAGGGGTTGGGTGGCTACACCTTC
d_call: TRBD2; j_call: TRBJ2-3; v_call: TRBV6-1; clone_size: many; cdr3_aa: CASSVRGDNTDTQYF; cdr3_nt: TGTGCCAGCAGTGTTCGGGGGGATAACACAGATACGCAGTATTTT
d_call: TRBD2; j_call: TRBJ2-5; v_call: TRBV2; clone_size: once; cdr3_aa: CASSDLGQRLAGPRETQYF; cdr3_nt: TGTGCCAGCAGTGACCTTGGACAGAGACTAGCGGGGCCCCGAGAGACCCAGTACTTC
d_call: .; j_call: TRBJ2-1; v_call: TRBV5-1; clone_size: many; cdr3_aa: CASSLVAGGTYNEQFF; cdr3_nt: TGCGCCAGCAGCTTGGTGGCCGGGGGCACCTACAATGAGCAGTTCTTC
d_call: TRBD2; j_call: TRBJ2-3; v_call: TRBV11-2; clone_size: many; cdr3_aa: CASSLSSGTSGGRVDTQYF; cdr3_nt: TGTGCCAGCAGCTTGAGCAGTGGGACTAGCGGGGGTCGAGTTGATACGCAGTATTTT
d_call: .; j_call: TRBJ2-5; v_call: TRBV6-2/TRBV6-3; clone_size: few; cdr3_aa: CASNMGRNQETQYF; cdr3_nt: TGTGCCAGCAACATGGGACGGAACCAAGAGACCCAGTACTTC
d_call: TRBD2; j_call: TRBJ2-7; v_call: TRBV12-3/TRBV12-4; clone_size: many; cdr3_aa: CASSPGTSGSYEQYF; cdr3_nt: TGTGCCAGCAGTCCCGGGACTAGCGGTTCCTACGAGCAGTACTTC
d_call: TRBD1; j_call: TRBJ2-7; v_call: TRBV6-5; clone_size: many; cdr3_aa: CASSSLPGTGKSYEQYF; cdr3_nt: TGTGCCAGCAGTTCATTACCCGGGACAGGGAAGTCCTACGAGCAGTACTTC
d_call: .; j_call: TRBJ2-7; v_call: TRBV11-2; clone_size: many; cdr3_aa: CASSGTKTYEQYF; cdr3_nt: TGTGCCAGCAGCGGGACGAAAACCTACGAGCAGTACTTC
d_call: TRBD1; j_call: TRBJ1-2; v_call: TRBV12-3/TRBV12-4; clone_size: many; cdr3_aa: CASSPRTGILYGYTF; cdr3_nt: TGTGCCAGCAGTCCTAGGACAGGAATACTCTATGGCTACACCTTC
d_call: TRBD2; j_call: TRBJ2-7; v_call: TRBV18; clone_size: .; cdr3_aa: CASSPELAGGYEQYF; cdr3_nt: TGTGCCAGCTCACCCGAACTAGCGGGGGGCTACGAGCAGTACTTC
d_call: .; j_call: TRBJ1-2; v_call: TRBV18; clone_size: many; cdr3_aa: CASSPRHRQSYGYTF; cdr3_nt: TGTGCCAGCTCACCCAGGCACCGACAAAGCTATGGCTACACCTTC
d_call: TRBD1; j_call: TRBJ1-1; v_call: TRBV20-1; clone_size: many; cdr3_aa: CSAREGTVATEAFF; cdr3_nt: TGCAGTGCACGAGAGGGGACAGTCGCTACTGAAGCTTTCTTT
d_call: .; j_call: TRBJ1-6; v_call: TRBV4-1; clone_size: .; cdr3_aa: CASSRGINSPLHF; cdr3_nt: TGCGCCAGCAGCCGGGGTATTAATTCACCCCTCCACTTT
d_call: .; j_call: TRBJ2-1; v_call: TRBV12-3/TRBV12-4; clone_size: many; cdr3_aa: CASSLGLEQFF; cdr3_nt: TGTGCCAGCAGCCTCGGACTCGAGCAGTTCTTC
d_call: .; j_call: TRBJ1-1; v_call: TRBV7-9; clone_size: many; cdr3_aa: CASSLQGSTEAFF; cdr3_nt: TGTGCCAGCAGTTTGCAGGGGAGCACTGAAGCTTTCTTT
d_call: .; j_call: TRBJ2-1; v_call: TRBV13; clone_size: many; cdr3_aa: CASSLRASYNEQFF; cdr3_nt: TGTGCCAGCAGCTTACGGGCCTCCTACAATGAGCAGTTCTTC
d_call: .; j_call: TRBJ1-2; v_call: TRBV9; clone_size: many; cdr3_aa: CASSDRDGYGYTF; cdr3_nt: TGTGCCAGCAGCGACAGGGATGGCTATGGCTACACCTTC
d_call: TRBD2; j_call: TRBJ2-3; v_call: TRBV6-5; clone_size: .; cdr3_aa: CASSYLLRGGTDTQYF; cdr3_nt: TGTGCCAGCAGTTACTTGCTGCGGGGGGGCACAGATACGCAGTATTTT
d_call: .; j_call: TRBJ1-5; v_call: TRBV28; clone_size: many; cdr3_aa: CASSTRGNQPQHF; cdr3_nt: TGTGCCAGCAGCACTCGGGGTAATCAGCCCCAGCATTTT
d_call: .; j_call: TRBJ1-2; v_call: TRBV3-1; clone_size: few; cdr3_aa: CASSQEGTLINYGYTF; cdr3_nt: TGTGCCAGCAGCCAAGAAGGAACTCTAATTAACTATGGCTACACCTTC
d_call: .; j_call: TRBJ1-5; v_call: TRBV12-3/TRBV12-4; clone_size: many; cdr3_aa: CASSFTGYGQPQHF; cdr3_nt: TGTGCCAGCAGTTTTACAGGGTATGGTCAGCCCCAGCATTTT
d_call: .; j_call: TRBJ2-3; v_call: TRBV6-1; clone_size: many; cdr3_aa: CASSEYTQYF; cdr3_nt: TGTGCCAGCAGTGAATATACGCAGTATTTT
d_call: .; j_call: TRBJ2-3; v_call: TRBV7-9; clone_size: many; cdr3_aa: CASSLNPDTQYF; cdr3_nt: TGTGCCAGCAGCTTGAACCCAGATACGCAGTATTTT
d_call: .; j_call: TRBJ1-5; v_call: TRBV4-1; clone_size: .; cdr3_aa: CASSQETTLLNQPQHF; cdr3_nt: TGCGCCAGCAGCCAAGAGACTACCCTTCTTAATCAGCCCCAGCATTTT
d_call: .; j_call: TRBJ2-2; v_call: TRBV10-3; clone_size: many; cdr3_aa: CAISSSYTGELFF; cdr3_nt: TGTGCCATCAGTTCGAGTTACACCGGGGAGCTGTTTTTT
d_call: .; j_call: TRBJ1-1; v_call: TRBV19; clone_size: .; cdr3_aa: CASSTVGNTEAFF; cdr3_nt: TGTGCCAGTAGCACCGTCGGGAACACTGAAGCTTTCTTT
d_call: .; j_call: TRBJ1-6; v_call: TRBV12-5; clone_size: .; cdr3_aa: CASGNLLPLHF; cdr3_nt: TGTGCTAGTGGTAACCTCTTGCCCCTCCACTTT
d_call: .; j_call: TRBJ2-1; v_call: TRBV7-2; clone_size: .; cdr3_aa: CASSWQREQFF; cdr3_nt: TGTGCCAGCAGCTGGCAGAGGGAGCAGTTCTTC
d_call: TRBD2; j_call: TRBJ2-7; v_call: TRBV10-3; clone_size: many; cdr3_aa: CAIRKGPTSDYEQYF; cdr3_nt: TGTGCCATCAGGAAGGGGCCGACTAGCGACTACGAGCAGTACTTC
d_call: TRBD1; j_call: TRBJ2-6; v_call: TRBV11-3; clone_size: .; cdr3_aa: CASSLQGLGANVLTF; cdr3_nt: TGTGCCAGCAGCCTACAGGGGCTAGGGGCCAACGTCCTGACTTTC
d_call: .; j_call: TRBJ2-7; v_call: TRBV6-1; clone_size: few; cdr3_aa: CASRLSEQYF; cdr3_nt: TGTGCCAGCAGGCTTTCCGAGCAGTACTTC
d_call: .; j_call: TRBJ2-1; v_call: TRBV20-1; clone_size: many; cdr3_aa: CSARDLQNYNEQFF; cdr3_nt: TGCAGTGCTAGAGACCTACAAAACTACAATGAGCAGTTCTTC